One sample yielded the 6 T cell receptor beta chains listed below, sequenced in a study of blood T cell repertoires in COVID-19. Libraries were prepared by immunoSEQ multiplex PCR; TCRdb keeps only in-frame clonotypes and omits some of them. The sample records over 70,000 clones, around four fifths being singletons. The sample was peripheral blood. These receptors were collected from a woman aged 80 or older with acute or convalescent COVID-19.

V usage is TRBV6-5 and J usage is TRBJ2-3; the D gene is possibly TRBD2 (6 bases). Germline loops: CDR1 MNHEY, CDR2 SVGAGI. This CDR3 has 15 amino acids. V lost 2 bases and J 0 bases, leaving 9 bases between the germline ends. CDR3 sequence (DNA): TGTGCCAGCAGTTACCGGGGGACTAGCACAGATACGCAGTATTTT. Translation: CASSYRGTSTDTQYF.

V usage is TRBV7-2 and J usage is TRBJ1-6; D is ambiguous. Germline V lookup: CDR1 SGHTA, CDR2 FQGNSA. CDR3 length equals 11 residues. V dropped 5 bases and J dropped 8 bases, with 4 bases sitting between them. CDR3 sequence: CASSVDSPLHF. CDR3 DNA sequence: TGTGCCAGCAGCGTCGATTCACCCCTCCACTTT.

The genes are TRBV5-5 and TRBJ2-7; 7 nucleotides agree with TRBD1. The CDR3 length is 14 residues. Germline lookup yields CDR1 SGHKS and CDR2 YYEKEE (reference sequence). The V and J ends lost 4 bases and 2 bases, in that order; junction bases with no gene match: 6. The CDR3 is CASSARQGPYEQYF. CDR3 bases: TGTGCCAGCAGCGCACGACAGGGCCCCTACGAGCAGTACTTC.

The count of this clone is one. The J gene is TRBJ1-1, the V gene TRBV5-1; 7 bases line up with TRBD1. CDR1 and CDR2 from the germline V gene are SGHRS and YFSETQ. J lost 4 bases, V lost 4 bases, and 13 bases had no gene match. The CDR3 covers 16 residues. As DNA, the CDR3 is TGCGCCAGCAGCCAGTCCGGACAGGTCCGGGGCACTGAAGCTTTCTTT. The encoded protein is CASSQSGQVRGTEAFF. The whole variable domain, remainder taken from reference TRBV5-1 and TRBJ1-1, is KAGVTQTPRYLIKTRGQQVTLSCSPISGHRSVSWYQQTPGQGLQFLFEYFSETQRNKGNFPGRFSGRQFSNSRSEMNVSTLELGDSALYLCASSQSGQVRGTEAFFGQGTRLTVV.

This clone was picked up a small number of times. The V and J genes are TRBV18 and TRBJ1-2; 7 bases map to TRBD1. CDR3 length: 15 amino acids. Germline V lookup: CDR1 KGHSH, CDR2 LQKENI. The V and J ends lost 2 bases and 6 bases, in that order; junction bases with no gene match: 9. CDR3 sequence reads: CASSPSTGLRDGYTF. CDR3 DNA: TGTGCCAGCTCACCATCGACAGGGCTCCGGGATGGCTACACCTTC. The full variable domain, rest sourced from reference TRBV18 and TRBJ1-2, is NAGVMQNPRHLVRRRGQEARLRCSPMKGHSHVYWYRQLPEEGLKFMVYLQKENIIDESGMPKERFSAEFPKEGPSILRIQQVVRGDSAAYFCASSPSTGLRDGYTFGSGTRLTVV.

The genes are TRBV19 and TRBJ1-2, with 8 positions matching TRBD1. CDR1 and CDR2 from the germline V gene are LNHDA and SQIVND (reference sequence). The junction had 8 bases not matched to a gene; V was cut back by 6 bases and J by 2 bases. The CDR3 has 15 residues. The CDR3: CASRVRWTGNYGYTF. The CDR3 nucleotides read TGTGCCAGTAGAGTAAGATGGACAGGGAACTATGGCTACACCTTC.